These 29 T cell receptor beta chains originate from one sample sequenced in a study of naive and memory T cell subsets. The beta constant-region primer was an equimolar mix of two oligonucleotides covering TRBC1 and TRBC2. Nested alpha and beta constant-region primers with the SP2 primer drove four PCR rounds on ligated cDNA. TCRdb reprocessed the UMI-ligation and nested PCR reads with MiXCR, giving one entry per CDR3 protein. The data hold 95,000 to 150,000 distinct CDR3 sequences, with 35% to 40% observed a single time. The specimen sequenced was central memory CD4+ T cells from blood. These receptors all stem from a human donor in good health.

The rearrangement joins TRBV29-1 to TRBJ1-1, with a tentative D call TRBD1 (5 bases). Trimming took off 6 bases at V and 6 bases at J, with 11 bases between the two ends. The CDR3 totals 11 residues. In germline, CDR1 is SQVTM, CDR2 ANQGSEA. In DNA, the CDR3 is TGCAGCGTCGACCGGGGGTCTGAAGCTTTCTTT. This translates into CSVDRGSEAFF. Together with reference TRBV29-1 and TRBJ1-1, the CDR3 gives the full variable domain: SAVISQKPSRDICQRGTSLTIQCQVDSQVTMMFWYRQQPGQSLTLIATANQGSEATYESGFVIDKFPISRPNLTFSTLTVSNMSPEDSSIYLCSVDRGSEAFFGQGTRLTVV.

The chain couples TRBV28 to TRBJ2-5; TRBD1 agrees at 7 bases. V lost 6 bases to trimming and J lost 0 bases; unmatched junction nucleotides: 1. Germline loops: CDR1 MDHEN, CDR2 SYDVKM. The CDR3 length is 13 residues. CDR3 in amino acids: CASRGQYQETQYF. The CDR3 bases are TGTGCCAGCAGGGGACAGTACCAAGAGACCCAGTACTTC.

This chain uses TRBV7-2 with TRBJ2-1; tentatively, D is TRBD2 (6 bases). V was trimmed by 4 bases and J by 3 bases, leaving 13 bases between them. The CDR3 is 15 amino acids. Germline V lookup: CDR1 SGHTA, CDR2 FQGNSA. The CDR3 region is CASSSRRRDYNEQFF. CDR3 coding DNA: TGTGCCAGCAGCTCACGCCGGCGGGACTACAATGAGCAGTTCTTC.

Comments on this clonotype: The junction differs from germline at one of its ends, possibly a read error. V gene TRBV19 combines with J gene TRBJ2-1; D gene uncertain. CDR3 length: 14 residues. Per germline, CDR1 LNHDA and CDR2 SQIVND (reference sequence). In DNA, the CDR3 is TGTGCCAGTTCTCCAGGTAGCTCCTACAATGAGCTGTTCTTC. It encodes CASSPGSSYNELFF. Together with reference TRBV19 and TRBJ2-1, the CDR3 gives the full variable domain: DGGITQSPKYLFRKEGQNVTLSCEQNLNHDAMYWYRQDPGQGLRLIYYSQIVNDFQKGDIAEGYSVSREKKESFPLTVTSAQKNPTAFYLCASSPGSSYNELFFGPGTRLTVL.

This rearrangement joins TRBV25-1 to TRBJ2-5; D is uncertain. The CDR3 covers 16 residues. The germline gives CDR1 MGHDK, CDR2 SYGVNS. V dropped 5 bases and J dropped 3 bases, with 19 bases sitting between them. This CDR3 reads CASSPPGAWAEETQYF. CDR3 coding DNA: TGTGCCAGCAGTCCCCCAGGAGCTTGGGCCGAAGAGACCCAGTACTTC.

The J gene is TRBJ2-5, the V gene TRBV19, with D perhaps matching TRBD1 or TRBD2 (5 bases each). Trimming shortened V by 5 bases and J by 0 bases, and 16 bases separated the two germline ends. The CDR3 is 16 residues long. Germline loops: CDR1 LNHDA, CDR2 SQIVND (reference sequence). The CDR3 is CASSPLRGPYQETQYF. The CDR3 nucleotides read TGTGCCAGTAGTCCTCTCCGGGGCCCGTACCAAGAGACCCAGTACTTC.

The chain employs TRBV5-1 and TRBJ2-5; the match to TRBD2 covers 7 bases. Germline trimming cut 0 bases from V and 1 base from J; bases unmatched to any gene: 9. CDR1 is SGHRS and CDR2 is YFSETQ in the germline V gene. The CDR3 contains 17 residues. The CDR3 region has the DNA TGCGCCAGCAGCTTGGCCTCCAAGCGGGAAAGCCAAGAGACCCAGTACTTC. It specifies CASSLASKRESQETQYF. The entire variable domain, with the rest obtained from reference TRBV5-1 and TRBJ2-5, is as follows: KAGVTQTPRYLIKTRGQQVTLSCSPISGHRSVSWYQQTPGQGLQFLFEYFSETQRNKGNFPGRFSGRQFSNSRSEMNVSTLELGDSALYLCASSLASKRESQETQYFGPGTRLLVL.

CDR3 in DNA: TGCAGTGCTAGACACGCGGGAGGGGTCGGAAATACGCAGTATTTT. Encoded protein: CSARHAGGVGNTQYF. The gene calls are TRBV20-1 and TRBJ2-3, with 9 nucleotides matching TRBD2. CDR1 and CDR2 from the germline V gene are DFQATT and SNEGSKA (reference sequence). The CDR3 runs 15 residues. The trim removed 2 bases at V and 7 bases at J, leaving 10 bases unmatched.

This clonotype occurred a few times. The chain couples TRBV28 to TRBJ1-3, with a possible D match to TRBD1 (6 bases). CDR1 and CDR2 from the germline V gene are MDHEN and SYDVKM. The CDR3 length is 15 residues. Trimming shortened V by 8 bases and J by 0 bases, and 14 bases separated the two germline ends. The CDR3 protein is CASLSGGSSGNTIYF. DNA for the CDR3: TGTGCCAGCTTATCGGGGGGCAGCTCTGGAAACACCATATATTTT.

This chain uses TRBV4-3 with TRBJ2-7; possibly TRBD1 for D (5 bases). CDR3 length: 13 residues. Trimming cost V 3 bases and J 4 bases, with 10 bases left between them. Germline loops: CDR1 LGHNA, CDR2 YSLEER. CDR3 DNA: TGCGCCAGCAGCCATTCGCAGGGTTACGAGCAGTACTTC. Encoded protein: CASSHSQGYEQYF.

The DNA of the CDR3 is TGCAGTGCTAGGGGATACAGAGGGAGTAAATCCTACAATGAGCAGTTCTTC. Its protein product is CSARGYRGSKSYNEQFF. The J gene is TRBJ2-1, the V gene TRBV20-1; maybe TRBD2 (5 bases). The CDR3 consists of 17 residues. V gave up 3 bases and J gave up 1 base, with 19 bases separating them. The germline CDR1 and CDR2 sequences are DFQATT and SNEGSKA (reference sequence).

This clonotype was seen only a few times. Here the CDR3 reads CASSKTSGRENEQFF. The CDR3 DNA is TGTGCCAGCAGCAAGACTAGCGGGAGAGAGAATGAGCAGTTCTTC. The gene calls are TRBV11-2 and TRBJ2-1; 12 nucleotides match TRBD2. CDR1 is SGHAT and CDR2 is FQNNGV in the germline V gene. J was trimmed by 7 bases and V by 5 bases; bases with no gene match: 6. The CDR3 spans 15 residues.

The chain uses TRBV5-1 and TRBJ2-2, with a weak D call TRBD1 (5 bases). Germline CDR1 and CDR2: SGHRS and YFSETQ. This CDR3 is 12 amino acids long. V lost 2 bases, J lost 6 bases, and 5 bases lay in between. CDR3 DNA: TGCGCCAGCAGCTTCAGGGCCGGGGAGCTGTTTTTT. Translated, it gives CASSFRAGELFF.

This chain links TRBV7-2 with TRBJ2-5; D tentatively reads TRBD1 or TRBD2 (5 bases each). The CDR3 covers 14 residues. Germline-derived CDR1 and CDR2 are SGHTA and FQGNSA. V lost 5 bases and J 5 bases, leaving 15 bases between the germline ends. The CDR3 loop is CASSPSGGLETQYF. The DNA for the CDR3 is TGTGCCAGCAGCCCCAGTGGGGGATTGGAGACCCAGTACTTC.

This clonotype was counted only a few times. The rearrangement links TRBV29-1 to TRBJ2-7; weak D call: TRBD1 (6 bases). The length of the CDR3 is 13 residues. V was pared by 4 bases and J by 2 bases, with 12 bases between. Germline lookup yields CDR1 SQVTM and CDR2 ANQGSEA. The CDR3, as DNA: TGCAGCGTTGGTGGACAGCTAGCCTACGAGCAGTACTTC. Residues: CSVGGQLAYEQYF.

The chain is built from TRBV6-2 or TRBV6-3 and TRBJ2-1, with TRBD1 matching 7 bases. Germline CDR1 is MNHEY and CDR2 is SVGEGT. The CDR3 is 15 residues long. Trimming at V came to 5 bases and at J to 4 bases, leaving 8 bases not matched to a gene. CDR3 sequence (DNA): TGTGCCAGCAGTCCCCGGACAGGAAATTACAATGAGCAGTTCTTC. It encodes CASSPRTGNYNEQFF.

The chain recombines TRBV29-1 with TRBJ2-5, with 7 positions matching TRBD1. The CDR3 sequence is 13 residues long. The germline V gene has CDR1 SQVTM and CDR2 ANQGSEA. With V trimmed by 4 bases and J by 4 bases, 6 bases remained unmatched. The CDR3 sequence is CSVARQGGETQYF. CDR3 sequence (DNA): TGCAGCGTTGCAAGACAGGGCGGAGAGACCCAGTACTTC.

This clonotype has more than one count but fewer than ten. This chain connects TRBV20-1 to TRBJ1-2; 9 bases line up with TRBD1. CDR1 is DFQATT and CDR2 is SNEGSKA in the germline V gene (reference sequence). The CDR3 consists of 14 residues. Trimming removed 5 bases from V and 4 bases from J; junction bases left unmatched: 8. The CDR3 DNA is TGCAGTGCTCCACGGGACAGGGAAATCTATGGCTACACCTTC. Translation gives CSAPRDREIYGYTF.

This clonotype has only a few counts. The J gene is TRBJ2-1, the V gene TRBV28; D tentatively reads TRBD1 or TRBD2 (5 bases each). CDR3 length equals 13 residues. V was cut by 7 bases and J by 8 bases, with 15 bases left in between. Germline V gene sequence: CDR1 MDHEN, CDR2 SYDVKM. CDR3 DNA: TGTGCCAGCATGCGAGGGGTTAAGGATGAGCAGTTCTTC. Amino acids: CASMRGVKDEQFF.

The rearrangement links TRBV29-1 to TRBJ2-7, with 8 bases that match TRBD1. CDR1 is SQVTM, CDR2 ANQGSEA, per germline. Unmatched junction bases numbered 5, after V lost 3 bases and J lost 7 bases. The CDR3 loop spans 12 amino acids. CDR3: CSVETGVREQYF. In DNA, the CDR3 is TGCAGCGTTGAGACAGGGGTTAGGGAGCAGTACTTC.

This clonotype was picked up a small number of times. The chain links TRBV5-1 to TRBJ2-7; D gene unclear. V was shortened by 0 bases and J by 4 bases, with 14 bases between the two germline ends. Germline V lookup: CDR1 SGHRS, CDR2 YFSETQ. The CDR3 extends over 15 amino acids. This CDR3 is CASSLGTQPFYEQYF. In DNA, the CDR3 is TGCGCCAGCAGCTTGGGCACCCAACCATTTTACGAGCAGTACTTC.

V usage is TRBV29-1 and J usage is TRBJ2-6, with D tentatively TRBD2 (6 bases). V was pared by 6 bases and J by 0 bases, with 18 bases between. Germline CDR1 reads SQVTM; CDR2 reads ANQGSEA. There are 17 residues in the CDR3. CDR3 residues: CSVRGTSTLSGANVLTF. The CDR3, as DNA: TGCAGCGTCCGCGGGACTTCCACACTCTCTGGGGCCAACGTCCTGACTTTC.

This clonotype was seen only a few times. The chain is built from TRBV7-6 and TRBJ1-2; D is uncertain. The germline V gene encodes CDR1 SGHVS and CDR2 FNYEAQ. This CDR3 spans 14 amino acids. V was cut by 1 base and J by 5 bases, with 11 bases left in between. In DNA form, the CDR3 reads TGTGCCAGCAGCTTAGAGCCTGGCCCATATGGCTACACCTTC. Amino acids: CASSLEPGPYGYTF.

The CDR3 here is CASSYRTVNEIQYF. The CDR3 DNA reads as TGTGCCAGCAGTTACCGGACGGTGAACGAGATTCAGTACTTC. The chain couples TRBV6-2 or TRBV6-3 to TRBJ2-4; D is unresolved. Germline V lookup: CDR1 MNHEY, CDR2 SVGEGT. V lost 2 bases and J lost 10, with 15 bases in between. The CDR3 has 14 amino acids.

The chain is built from TRBV27 and TRBJ2-7; D is possibly TRBD2 (7 bases). The V end was cut by 1 base, the J end by 11 bases, with 24 bases between. The germline V gene encodes CDR1 MNHEY and CDR2 SMNVEV (reference sequence). The CDR3 totals 16 residues. The CDR3 spells CASSLLDGGPFRLEYF. Here the CDR3 DNA reads TGTGCCAGCAGTTTATTGGACGGGGGGCCGTTTAGGTTGGAGTACTTC.

The chain employs TRBV13 and TRBJ2-5; D is ambiguous. CDR1 is PRHDT, CDR2 FYEKMQ, per germline (reference sequence). V lost 2 bases, J lost 5 bases, and 6 bases lay in between. CDR3 length: 12 amino acids. The CDR3 spells CASSLRWETQYF. The DNA for the CDR3 is TGTGCCAGCAGCTTAAGGTGGGAGACCCAGTACTTC.

The chain carries TRBV3-1 and TRBJ1-4; D not certain. This CDR3 has 15 residues. The germline V and J ends were trimmed by 0 bases and 8 bases, with 13 bases remaining between them. Germline V gene lookup returns CDR1 LGHDT and CDR2 YNNKEL (reference sequence). CDR3 nucleotides: TGTGCCAGCAGCCAAGAATTGGCAGCGAGGGAAAAACTGTTTTTT. Its translation is CASSQELAAREKLFF.

This clonotype turned up a few times. The gene calls are TRBV11-3 and TRBJ2-1, with 7 bases fitting TRBD2. The CDR3 contains 15 residues. Per germline, CDR1 SGHNT and CDR2 YENEEA. J was trimmed by 4 bases and V by 2 bases; bases with no gene match: 5. Here the CDR3 reads CASSLTLAVYNEQFF. The CDR3 coding sequence is TGTGCCAGCAGCTTAACCCTAGCGGTATACAATGAGCAGTTCTTC. The full variable domain, completed using reference TRBV11-3 and TRBJ2-1, is EAGVVQSPRYKIIEKKQPVAFWCNPISGHNTLYWYLQNLGQGPELLIRYENEEAVDDSQLPKDRFSAERLKGVDSTLKIQPAELGDSAVYLCASSLTLAVYNEQFFGPGTRLTVL.

The genes are TRBV6-1 and TRBJ2-3; a possible D gene is TRBD2 (5 bases). V shed 0 bases and J shed 10 bases, with 11 bases lying between them. CDR1 and CDR2 (germline): MNHNS, SASEGT. This CDR3 region has 13 residues. The CDR3 sequence is CASSEAHGSPQYF. Here the CDR3 DNA reads TGTGCCAGCAGTGAAGCGCATGGGAGTCCGCAGTATTTT.